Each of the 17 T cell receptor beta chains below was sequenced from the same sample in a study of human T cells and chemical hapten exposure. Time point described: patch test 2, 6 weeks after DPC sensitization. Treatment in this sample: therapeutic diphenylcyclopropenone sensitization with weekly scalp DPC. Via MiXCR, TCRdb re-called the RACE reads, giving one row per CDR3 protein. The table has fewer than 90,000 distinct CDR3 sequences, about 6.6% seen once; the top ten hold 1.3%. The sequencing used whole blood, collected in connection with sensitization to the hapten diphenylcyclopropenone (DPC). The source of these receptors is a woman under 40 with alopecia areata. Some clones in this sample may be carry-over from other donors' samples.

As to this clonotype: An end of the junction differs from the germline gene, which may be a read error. The CDR3 loop reads CASSLAEKEHF. CDR3 DNA: TGTGCCAGCAGCTTAGCGGAAAAGGAGCACTTC. V is TRBV7-2 and J is TRBJ2-7; D is unclear. This CDR3 has 11 residues. Germline-derived CDR1 and CDR2 are SGHTA and FQGNSA.

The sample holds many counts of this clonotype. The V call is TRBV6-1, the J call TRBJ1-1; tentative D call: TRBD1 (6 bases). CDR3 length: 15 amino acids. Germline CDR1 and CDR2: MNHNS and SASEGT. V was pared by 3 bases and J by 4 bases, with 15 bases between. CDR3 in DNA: TGTGCCAGCAGTGAGCGAGCAGGGGAGGGCACTGAAGCTTTCTTT. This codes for CASSERAGEGTEAFF.

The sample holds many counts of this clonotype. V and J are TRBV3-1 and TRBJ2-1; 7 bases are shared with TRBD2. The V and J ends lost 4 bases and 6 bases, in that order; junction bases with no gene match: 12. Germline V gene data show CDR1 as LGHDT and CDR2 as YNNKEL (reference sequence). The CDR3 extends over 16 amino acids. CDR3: CASSPGFGTTFNEQFF. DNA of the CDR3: TGTGCCAGCAGCCCCGGGTTCGGGACTACCTTCAATGAGCAGTTCTTC.

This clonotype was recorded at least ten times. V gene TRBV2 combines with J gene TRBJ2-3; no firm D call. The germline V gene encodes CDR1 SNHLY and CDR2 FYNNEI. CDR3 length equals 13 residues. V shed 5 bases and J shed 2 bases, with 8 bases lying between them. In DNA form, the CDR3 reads TGTGCCAGCAGTAGAGAGTTCACAGATACGCAGTATTTT. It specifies CASSREFTDTQYF. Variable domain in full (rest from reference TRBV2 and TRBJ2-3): EPEVTQTPSHQVTQMGQEVILRCVPISNHLYFYWYRQILGQKVEFLVSFYNNEISEKSEIFDDQFSVERPDGSNFTLKIRSTKLEDSAMYFCASSREFTDTQYFGPGTRLTVL.

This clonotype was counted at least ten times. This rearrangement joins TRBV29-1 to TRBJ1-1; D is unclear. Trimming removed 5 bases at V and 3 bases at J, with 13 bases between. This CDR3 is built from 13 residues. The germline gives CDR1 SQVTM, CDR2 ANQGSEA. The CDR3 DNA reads TGCAGCGTTTTTACCGGGCTATACACTGAAGCTTTCTTT. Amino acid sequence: CSVFTGLYTEAFF.

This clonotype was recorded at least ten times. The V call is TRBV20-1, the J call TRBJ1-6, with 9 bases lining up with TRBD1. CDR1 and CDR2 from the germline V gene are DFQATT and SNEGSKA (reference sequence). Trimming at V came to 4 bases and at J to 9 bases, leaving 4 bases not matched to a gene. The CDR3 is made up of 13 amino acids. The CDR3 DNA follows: TGCAGTGCTATCCGGGACAGGGCTTCACCCCTCCACTTT. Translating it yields CSAIRDRASPLHF.

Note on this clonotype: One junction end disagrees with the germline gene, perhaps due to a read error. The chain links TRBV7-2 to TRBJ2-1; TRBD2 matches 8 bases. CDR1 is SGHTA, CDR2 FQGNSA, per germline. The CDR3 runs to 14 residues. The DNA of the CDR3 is TGTGCCAGCAGCTTAGTGAGGACTAGCAATGAGCAGCTCTTC. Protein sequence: CASSLVRTSNEQLF.

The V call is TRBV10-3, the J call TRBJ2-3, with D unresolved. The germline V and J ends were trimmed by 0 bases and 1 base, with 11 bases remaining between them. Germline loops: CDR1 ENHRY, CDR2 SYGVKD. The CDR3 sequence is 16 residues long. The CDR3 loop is CAISESLGYGTDTQYF. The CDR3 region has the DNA TGTGCCATCAGTGAGTCGTTGGGGTACGGCACAGATACGCAGTATTTT.

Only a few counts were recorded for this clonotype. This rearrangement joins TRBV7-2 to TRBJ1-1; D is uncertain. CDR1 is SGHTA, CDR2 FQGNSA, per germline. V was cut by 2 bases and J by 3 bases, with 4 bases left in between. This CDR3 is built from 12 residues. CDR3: CASSLFDTEAFF. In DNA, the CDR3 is TGTGCCAGCAGCTTATTTGACACTGAAGCTTTCTTT.

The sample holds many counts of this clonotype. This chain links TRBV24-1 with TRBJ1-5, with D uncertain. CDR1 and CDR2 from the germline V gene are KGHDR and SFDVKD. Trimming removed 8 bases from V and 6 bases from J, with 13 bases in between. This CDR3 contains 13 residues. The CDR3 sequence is CATIPGGGQPQHF. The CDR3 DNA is TGTGCCACCATCCCAGGTGGAGGTCAGCCCCAGCATTTT.

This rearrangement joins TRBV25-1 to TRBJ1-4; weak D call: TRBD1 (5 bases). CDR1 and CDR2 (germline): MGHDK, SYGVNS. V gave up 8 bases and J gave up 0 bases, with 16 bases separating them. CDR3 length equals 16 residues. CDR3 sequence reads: CASSRGDRTTNEKLFF. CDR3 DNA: TGTGCCAGCTCCCGAGGGGATCGTACAACTAATGAAAAACTGTTTTTT.

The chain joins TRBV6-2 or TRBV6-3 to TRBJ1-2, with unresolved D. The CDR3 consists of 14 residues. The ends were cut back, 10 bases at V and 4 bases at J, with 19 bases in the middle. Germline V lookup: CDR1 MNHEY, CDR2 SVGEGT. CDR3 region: CATISSRALYGYTF. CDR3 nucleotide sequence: TGTGCCACCATTTCCTCAAGAGCACTCTATGGCTACACCTTC.

CDR3: CASSPRGQNSYEQYF. CDR3 DNA: TGTGCCAGCAGCCCCCGAGGACAGAACTCCTACGAGCAGTACTTC. This rearrangement joins TRBV3-1 to TRBJ2-7; D possibly corresponds to TRBD1 (6 bases). The V gene's germline CDR1 is LGHDT and CDR2 YNNKEL (reference sequence). The CDR3 is 15 residues long. The ends were cut back, 4 bases at V and 0 bases at J, with 13 bases in the middle.

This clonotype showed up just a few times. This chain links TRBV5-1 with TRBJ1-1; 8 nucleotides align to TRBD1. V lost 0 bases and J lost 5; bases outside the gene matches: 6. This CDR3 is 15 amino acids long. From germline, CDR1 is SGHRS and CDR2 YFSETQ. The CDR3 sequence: CASSLAQGARTEAFF. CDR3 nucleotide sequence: TGCGCCAGCAGCTTGGCCCAGGGGGCGCGTACTGAAGCTTTCTTT.

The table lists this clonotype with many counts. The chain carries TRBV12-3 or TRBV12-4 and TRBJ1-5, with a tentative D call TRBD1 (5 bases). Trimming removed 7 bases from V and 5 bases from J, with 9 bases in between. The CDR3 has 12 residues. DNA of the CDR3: TGTGCCAGCACCGACAGTTATCAGCCCCAGCATTTT. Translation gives CASTDSYQPQHF.

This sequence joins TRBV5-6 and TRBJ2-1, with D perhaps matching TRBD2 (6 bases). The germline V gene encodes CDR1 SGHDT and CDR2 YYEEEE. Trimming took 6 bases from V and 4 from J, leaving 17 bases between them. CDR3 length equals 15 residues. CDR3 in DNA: TGTGCCAGCAACATTCTAGGAGGGCCTTACAATGAGCAGTTCTTC. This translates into CASNILGGPYNEQFF. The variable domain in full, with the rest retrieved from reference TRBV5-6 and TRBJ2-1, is DAGVTQSPTHLIKTRGQQVTLRCSPKSGHDTVSWYQQALGQGPQFIFQYYEEEERQRGNFPDRFSGHQFPNYSSELNVNALLLGDSALYLCASNILGGPYNEQFFGPGTRLTVL.

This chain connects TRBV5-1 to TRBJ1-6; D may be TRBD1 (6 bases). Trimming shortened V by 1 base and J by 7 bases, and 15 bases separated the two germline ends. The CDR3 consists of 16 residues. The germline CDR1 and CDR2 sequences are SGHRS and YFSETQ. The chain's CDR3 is CASSLSATGLNSPLHF. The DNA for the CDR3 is TGCGCCAGCAGCTTGTCAGCGACAGGCCTAAATTCACCCCTCCACTTT.